The 6 T cell receptor beta chains presented below share a single source sample, sequenced in a study of Ad26.COV2.S vaccination and SARS-CoV-2 variants. Treatment specified: roughly 20 received Ad26.COV2.S at low or high dose, single or two shots; several received placebo; per-sample allocation not given. The investigators took samples on day 63 after the first vaccine or placebo injection. Clones were sequenced by immunoSEQ multiplex PCR, and TCRdb holds only the in-frame ones, with some missing. The table has about 480,000 clones, around 88% seen once. The source material was peripheral blood, sampled in a trial of Ad26.COV2.S vaccine versus placebo. The source is a person between 18 and 65 years old who received the Ad26.COV2.S COVID-19 vaccine or a placebo.

V and J are TRBV19 and TRBJ2-2, with D perhaps given as TRBD1 or TRBD2 (5 bases each). The CDR3 is 14 residues long. The germline gives CDR1 LNHDA, CDR2 SQIVND (reference sequence). V shed 8 bases and J shed 6 bases, with 16 bases lying between them. DNA for the CDR3: TGTGCCAGTCGTGAGGGGTTAGTGTCCGGGGAGCTGTTTTTT. Translation gives CASREGLVSGELFF.

This rearrangement joins TRBV7-2 to TRBJ1-1; possible D gene TRBD1, 5 bases. V lost 4 bases and J 7 bases, leaving 19 bases between the germline ends. The CDR3 sequence is 15 residues long. Looked up from germline, CDR1 is SGHTA and CDR2 is FQGNSA. CDR3 region: CASSSKTTAGLEAFF. The CDR3, as DNA: TGTGCCAGCAGCTCGAAGACGACAGCCGGACTTGAAGCTTTCTTT.

CDR3 sequence: CASSLGGFSEQYF. CDR3 bases: TGTGCCAGCAGTTTAGGGGGTTTCTCCGAGCAGTACTTC. This rearrangement joins TRBV27 to TRBJ2-7; D tentatively reads TRBD1 or TRBD2 (5 bases each). The CDR3 spans 13 residues. V was pared by 2 bases and J by 6 bases, with 11 bases between. Per germline, CDR1 MNHEY and CDR2 SMNVEV (reference sequence).

The chain recombines TRBV14 with TRBJ2-1, with TRBD2 matching 11 bases. This CDR3 is built from 16 residues. Germline trimming cut 3 bases from V and 5 bases from J; bases unmatched to any gene: 6. Germline CDR1 reads SGHDN; CDR2 reads FVKESK. CDR3 nucleotide sequence: TGTGCCAGCAGCCATGAAGGGACTAGCGGTAACAATGAGCAGTTCTTC. Its protein is CASSHEGTSGNNEQFF.

This clone occurred a few times. This sample also contains other DNA sequences that code for the same CDR3. The chain employs TRBV11-2 and TRBJ2-1; the D gene is possibly TRBD2 (6 bases). Germline assignment: CDR1 SGHAT and CDR2 FQNNGV. V was shortened by 5 bases and J by 9 bases, with 8 bases between the two germline ends. The CDR3 loop spans 11 amino acids. CDR3 sequence: CASSGGFEQFF. The CDR3 bases are TGTGCCAGCAGCGGGGGGTTTGAGCAGTTCTTC.

This rearrangement joins TRBV30 to TRBJ2-7; 9 bases agree with TRBD2. Germline V gene sequence: CDR1 GTSNPN, CDR2 SVGIG (reference sequence). J lost 7 bases, V lost 2 bases, and 9 bases had no gene match. The CDR3 runs 14 residues. The CDR3 reads CAWSPAGGPGEQYF. The DNA of the CDR3 is TGTGCCTGGAGTCCGGCGGGAGGGCCAGGGGAGCAGTACTTC.